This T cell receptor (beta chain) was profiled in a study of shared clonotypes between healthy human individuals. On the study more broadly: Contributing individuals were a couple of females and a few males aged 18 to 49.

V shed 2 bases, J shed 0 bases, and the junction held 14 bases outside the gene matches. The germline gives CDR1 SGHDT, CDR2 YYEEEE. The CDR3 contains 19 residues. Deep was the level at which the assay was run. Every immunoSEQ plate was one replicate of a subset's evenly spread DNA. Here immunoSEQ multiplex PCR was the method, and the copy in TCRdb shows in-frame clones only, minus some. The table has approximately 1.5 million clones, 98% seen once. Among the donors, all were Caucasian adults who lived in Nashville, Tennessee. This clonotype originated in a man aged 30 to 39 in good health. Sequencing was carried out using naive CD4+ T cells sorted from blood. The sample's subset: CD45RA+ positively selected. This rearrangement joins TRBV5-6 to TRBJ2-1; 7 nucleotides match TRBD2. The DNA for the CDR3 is TGTGCCAGCAGCTTACTTTCACGCCCTAGCGGAGTCTCCTACAATGAGCAGTTCTTC. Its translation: CASSLLSRPSGVSYNEQFF.